This T cell receptor (beta chain) was sequenced during a study of CD8 T cells in ankylosing spondylitis. General study results and limits: A TCR beta motif made of roughly eight highly homologous variants seemed typical of ankylosing spondylitis blood.

The CDR3 covers 14 residues. CDR1 is MDHEN, CDR2 SYDVKM, per germline. Trimming stripped 7 bases from V and 4 bases from J, with 15 bases between. In TCRdb, the 5' RACE reads were re-called with MiXCR into one record per CDR3 protein. The data show approximately 150,000 distinct CDR3 sequences, under 55% seen once. A note on this clonotype: Antigen unknown.

This clonotype originated in a male donor with ankylosing spondylitis. Sequenced material: synovial fluid, either unsorted or a sorted T cell fraction (not recorded which). The gene calls are TRBV28 and TRBJ2-3; D may be TRBD1 (6 bases). CDR3 bases: TGTGCCAGCACCTACGCACAGGGTGCAGATACGCAGTATTTT. As protein: CASTYAQGADTQYF.